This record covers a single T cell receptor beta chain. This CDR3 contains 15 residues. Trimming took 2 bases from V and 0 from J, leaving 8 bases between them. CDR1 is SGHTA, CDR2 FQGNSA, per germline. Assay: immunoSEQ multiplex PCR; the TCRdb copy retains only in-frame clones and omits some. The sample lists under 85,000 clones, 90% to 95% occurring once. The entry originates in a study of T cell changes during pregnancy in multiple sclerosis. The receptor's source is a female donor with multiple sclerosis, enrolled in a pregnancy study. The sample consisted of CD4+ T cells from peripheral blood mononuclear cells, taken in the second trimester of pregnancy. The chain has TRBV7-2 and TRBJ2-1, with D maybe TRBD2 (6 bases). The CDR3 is CASSLSAGSYNEQFF. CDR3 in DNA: TGTGCCAGCAGCTTATCAGCGGGCTCCTACAATGAGCAGTTCTTC.